The rows below give T cell receptor beta chains drawn from one sample of a study of shared clonotypes between healthy human individuals. Data came from immunoSEQ multiplex PCR; TCRdb stores just in-frame clones and leaves some out. This table holds 1.4 million or so clones, about 98.5% found once. Sequences were obtained from naive CD4+ T cells sorted from blood. These receptors originate from a man aged 25-45 years in good health. Each CDR3 is given with its conserved first and last residue. Each record gives: CDR3 protein, CDR3 DNA, D gene, J gene, clone size, V gene. The D gene is left open where the match is weak. Clone size appears in some rows only: once, few, many, or a class for an expanded clone.

CDR3 protein: CASSMSGVYEQFF
CDR3 DNA: TGTGCCAGCTCAATGTCAGGGGTGTACGAGCAGTTCTTC
D gene: -
J gene: TRBJ2-1
clone size: once
V gene: TRBV18

CDR3 protein: CASSLDQVGTPTTGELFF
CDR3 DNA: TGTGCCAGCAGCTTAGATCAAGTAGGGACACCGACCACCGGGGAGCTGTTTTTT
D gene: -
J gene: TRBJ2-2
clone size: -
V gene: TRBV11-3

CDR3 protein: CASSQWGVSYGYTF
CDR3 DNA: TGCGCCAGCAGCCAGTGGGGGGTTAGCTATGGCTACACCTTC
D gene: -
J gene: TRBJ1-2
clone size: -
V gene: TRBV4-1

CDR3 protein: CASSRAGGGPNEKLFF
CDR3 DNA: TGTGCCAGCAGCCGGGCGGGGGGCGGTCCTAATGAAAAACTGTTTTTT
D gene: -
J gene: TRBJ1-4
clone size: -
V gene: TRBV7-9

CDR3 protein: CAISEPLSAGGSTDTQYF
CDR3 DNA: TGTGCCATCAGTGAGCCCCTATCAGCGGGAGGGAGCACAGATACGCAGTATTTT
D gene: TRBD2
J gene: TRBJ2-3
clone size: -
V gene: TRBV10-3

CDR3 protein: CASSLGQSTGSGNTIYF
CDR3 DNA: TGCGCCAGCAGCTTGGGTCAGTCCACGGGGAGTGGAAACACCATATATTTT
D gene: -
J gene: TRBJ1-3
clone size: -
V gene: TRBV5-1

CDR3 protein: CASSLTTGTNGYTF
CDR3 DNA: TGTGCCAGCAGTTTGACCACCGGGACCAATGGCTACACCTTC
D gene: -
J gene: TRBJ1-2
clone size: -
V gene: TRBV28

CDR3 protein: CASSPKPGGTGELFF
CDR3 DNA: TGTGCCAGCTCACCAAAACCAGGAGGCACCGGGGAGCTGTTTTTT
D gene: -
J gene: TRBJ2-2
clone size: few
V gene: TRBV18

CDR3 protein: CASSLLTGRGEQYF
CDR3 DNA: TGTGCCAGCAGCTTATTGACAGGGAGAGGCGAGCAGTACTTC
D gene: TRBD1
J gene: TRBJ2-7
clone size: -
V gene: TRBV7-2

CDR3 protein: CASRLAGGRETQYF
CDR3 DNA: TGTGCCAGCAGGCTAGCGGGAGGTCGGGAGACCCAGTACTTC
D gene: TRBD2
J gene: TRBJ2-5
clone size: -
V gene: TRBV5-4

CDR3 protein: CASSPQRTGGARWKETQYF
CDR3 DNA: TGTGCCAGCTCACCACAGAGGACAGGGGGCGCGAGATGGAAAGAGACCCAGTACTTC
D gene: TRBD1
J gene: TRBJ2-5
clone size: -
V gene: TRBV18

CDR3 protein: CASSVGPTATGELFF
CDR3 DNA: TGTGCCAGCAGCGTAGGTCCCACCGCCACCGGGGAGCTGTTTTTT
D gene: -
J gene: TRBJ2-2
clone size: -
V gene: TRBV9

CDR3 protein: CASSPGGALLYTGELFF
CDR3 DNA: TGCGCCAGCAGCCCCGGAGGGGCCCTATTGTACACCGGGGAGCTGTTTTTT
D gene: -
J gene: TRBJ2-2
clone size: -
V gene: TRBV5-1

CDR3 protein: CASSPFGVPGANVLTF
CDR3 DNA: TGTGCCAGTAGCCCTTTTGGGGTCCCTGGGGCCAACGTCCTGACTTTC
D gene: -
J gene: TRBJ2-6
clone size: -
V gene: TRBV19

CDR3 protein: CASSWDSSYGYTF
CDR3 DNA: TGTGCCAGTAGTTGGGACAGCAGCTATGGCTACACCTTC
D gene: TRBD1
J gene: TRBJ1-2
clone size: -
V gene: TRBV19

CDR3 protein: CASETGTGNEETQYF
CDR3 DNA: TGTGCCAGTGAAACCGGGACGGGGAATGAAGAGACCCAGTACTTC
D gene: -
J gene: TRBJ2-5
clone size: once
V gene: TRBV2

CDR3 protein: CSVETRQSYEQYF
CDR3 DNA: TGCAGCGTTGAGACTAGACAGAGCTACGAGCAGTACTTC
D gene: -
J gene: TRBJ2-7
clone size: once
V gene: TRBV29-1

CDR3 protein: CASSPVKRERGYNEQFF
CDR3 DNA: TGTGCCAGCAGCCCCGTTAAGAGGGAGAGGGGTTACAATGAGCAGTTCTTC
D gene: -
J gene: TRBJ2-1
clone size: -
V gene: TRBV9

CDR3 protein: CASSSHYEQYF
CDR3 DNA: TGTGCCAGCAGTTCCCACTACGAGCAGTACTTC
D gene: -
J gene: TRBJ2-7
clone size: -
V gene: TRBV5-4

CDR3 protein: CASSLEPTVGQETQYF
CDR3 DNA: TGCGCCAGCAGCTTGGAGCCGACAGTGGGGCAAGAGACCCAGTACTTC
D gene: -
J gene: TRBJ2-5
clone size: -
V gene: TRBV5-1

CDR3 protein: CASSQDLALGGDTQYF
CDR3 DNA: TGTGCCAGCAGCCAAGATCTAGCGTTGGGGGGAGATACGCAGTATTTT
D gene: -
J gene: TRBJ2-3
clone size: -
V gene: TRBV4-2

CDR3 protein: CAWSVQQTQYF
CDR3 DNA: TGTGCCTGGAGTGTACAGCAGACCCAGTACTTC
D gene: -
J gene: TRBJ2-5
clone size: -
V gene: TRBV30

CDR3 protein: CASSQGGGTYGYTF
CDR3 DNA: TGTGCCAGCAGCCAGGGAGGGGGGACCTATGGCTACACCTTC
D gene: -
J gene: TRBJ1-2
clone size: -
V gene: TRBV4-2

CDR3 protein: CASSLGSGLSSYNEQFF
CDR3 DNA: TGTGCCAGCAGCTTAGGGAGCGGGTTGAGCTCCTACAATGAGCAGTTCTTC
D gene: -
J gene: TRBJ2-1
clone size: -
V gene: TRBV11-2

CDR3 protein: CASSDPRGYGYTF
CDR3 DNA: TGTGCCAGCAGTGACCCACGTGGCTATGGCTACACCTTC
D gene: -
J gene: TRBJ1-2
clone size: -
V gene: TRBV6-1

CDR3 protein: CASSQSLATETQYF
CDR3 DNA: TGTGCCAGCAGCCAATCCCTAGCGACAGAGACCCAGTACTTC
D gene: -
J gene: TRBJ2-5
clone size: -
V gene: TRBV7-2

CDR3 protein: CSHRGNEQFF
CDR3 DNA: TGCAGCCACCGGGGAAATGAGCAGTTCTTC
D gene: -
J gene: TRBJ2-1
clone size: -
V gene: TRBV29-1

CDR3 protein: CASRVAGVGTDTQYF
CDR3 DNA: TGTGCCAGCAGGGTAGCGGGAGTCGGGACAGATACGCAGTATTTT
D gene: TRBD2
J gene: TRBJ2-3
clone size: -
V gene: TRBV6-5

CDR3 protein: CASSLSDGEQNQETQYF
CDR3 DNA: TGTGCCAGCAGCCTATCTGACGGCGAACAGAACCAAGAGACCCAGTACTTC
D gene: -
J gene: TRBJ2-5
clone size: -
V gene: TRBV11-2

CDR3 protein: CAIREMAGAAYNEQFF
CDR3 DNA: TGTGCCATCAGGGAAATGGCGGGAGCGGCCTACAATGAGCAGTTCTTC
D gene: TRBD2
J gene: TRBJ2-1
clone size: -
V gene: TRBV10-3

CDR3 protein: CASSLVPGTSGNTIYF
CDR3 DNA: TGTGCCAGCAGCTTAGTTCCCGGGACCTCTGGAAACACCATATATTTT
D gene: -
J gene: TRBJ1-3
clone size: -
V gene: TRBV7-3

CDR3 protein: CASSLHRQGNGYTF
CDR3 DNA: TGTGCCAGCAGCCTACATAGACAGGGGAATGGCTACACCTTC
D gene: TRBD1
J gene: TRBJ1-2
clone size: -
V gene: TRBV7-2

CDR3 protein: CASGGGQGTHEQYF
CDR3 DNA: TGTGCCAGCGGGGGGGGACAGGGTACCCACGAGCAGTACTTC
D gene: TRBD1
J gene: TRBJ2-7
clone size: -
V gene: TRBV2

CDR3 protein: CASSPAGTTIPTQYF
CDR3 DNA: TGTGCCAGCAGCCCAGCTGGGACTACCATCCCGACCCAGTACTTC
D gene: TRBD2
J gene: TRBJ2-5
clone size: -
V gene: TRBV5-6

CDR3 protein: CASSFHRGRGPNEQFF
CDR3 DNA: TGTGCCAGCAGTTTTCATAGGGGCAGGGGGCCCAATGAGCAGTTCTTC
D gene: TRBD1
J gene: TRBJ2-1
clone size: -
V gene: TRBV27

CDR3 protein: CASSLKGAQETQYF
CDR3 DNA: TGTGCCAGCAGCCTAAAAGGCGCGCAAGAGACCCAGTACTTC
D gene: -
J gene: TRBJ2-5
clone size: -
V gene: TRBV11-3

CDR3 protein: CAISPSRSDEQYF
CDR3 DNA: TGTGCCATCAGCCCTAGCCGCTCCGACGAGCAGTACTTC
D gene: -
J gene: TRBJ2-7
clone size: -
V gene: TRBV10-3

CDR3 protein: CASSMTSGYSYEQYF
CDR3 DNA: TGTGCCAGCAGTATGACTAGCGGATACTCCTACGAGCAGTACTTC
D gene: TRBD2
J gene: TRBJ2-7
clone size: -
V gene: TRBV6-1

CDR3 protein: CSGGGDTEAFF
CDR3 DNA: TGCAGCGGGGGGGGAGACACTGAAGCTTTCTTT
D gene: -
J gene: TRBJ1-1
clone size: -
V gene: TRBV29-1

CDR3 protein: CASSLRGRATEAFF
CDR3 DNA: TGTGCCAGCAGCTTGAGGGGCAGGGCAACTGAAGCTTTCTTT
D gene: -
J gene: TRBJ1-1
clone size: -
V gene: TRBV5-4

CDR3 protein: CASSPRPTFGHEKLFF
CDR3 DNA: TGTGCCAGCAGCCCACGCCCGACATTCGGTCACGAAAAACTGTTTTTT
D gene: -
J gene: TRBJ1-4
clone size: -
V gene: TRBV9

CDR3 protein: CASSELPPGQGVAKNIQYF
CDR3 DNA: TGCGCCAGCAGTGAGTTACCCCCGGGACAGGGGGTGGCCAAAAACATTCAGTACTTC
D gene: TRBD1
J gene: TRBJ2-4
clone size: -
V gene: TRBV10-1

CDR3 protein: CSSRGRLNTEAFF
CDR3 DNA: TGCAGTAGCAGGGGGCGGTTGAACACTGAAGCTTTCTTT
D gene: TRBD1
J gene: TRBJ1-1
clone size: -
V gene: TRBV29-1

CDR3 protein: CASSPQDGPYGYTF
CDR3 DNA: TGTGCCAGCAGCCCTCAGGACGGCCCCTATGGCTACACCTTC
D gene: -
J gene: TRBJ1-2
clone size: -
V gene: TRBV28

CDR3 protein: CAIDRDSGANVLTF
CDR3 DNA: TGTGCCATTGACAGGGACTCTGGGGCCAACGTCCTGACTTTC
D gene: TRBD1
J gene: TRBJ2-6
clone size: once
V gene: TRBV10-3

CDR3 protein: CASTNLSGAAYEQYF
CDR3 DNA: TGCGCCAGCACAAACCTCAGCGGGGCGGCCTACGAGCAGTACTTC
D gene: TRBD2
J gene: TRBJ2-7
clone size: -
V gene: TRBV5-1

CDR3 protein: CASSIVGLAGKTGELFF
CDR3 DNA: TGTGCCAGCTCCATTGTTGGACTAGCGGGGAAGACCGGGGAGCTGTTTTTT
D gene: TRBD2
J gene: TRBJ2-2
clone size: -
V gene: TRBV5-6

CDR3 protein: CASSMDMASSYNEQFF
CDR3 DNA: TGTGCCAGCTCAATGGACATGGCGAGCTCCTACAATGAGCAGTTCTTC
D gene: -
J gene: TRBJ2-1
clone size: once
V gene: TRBV18

CDR3 protein: CASSFPGRGNEQFF
CDR3 DNA: TGTGCCAGCAGCTTTCCGGGACGCGGCAATGAGCAGTTCTTC
D gene: -
J gene: TRBJ2-1
clone size: -
V gene: TRBV7-2

CDR3 protein: CASSTHRTSGIATGELFF
CDR3 DNA: TGTGCCAGCAGCACTCATCGGACTAGCGGGATTGCAACCGGGGAGCTGTTTTTT
D gene: TRBD2
J gene: TRBJ2-2
clone size: -
V gene: TRBV9

CDR3 protein: CASSLVASDTDTQYF
CDR3 DNA: TGTGCCAGCAGCTTAGTCGCTAGCGACACAGATACGCAGTATTTT
D gene: -
J gene: TRBJ2-3
clone size: -
V gene: TRBV7-2

CDR3 protein: CASSFKGAGGNTIYF
CDR3 DNA: TGTGCCAGCAGCTTCAAGGGGGCCGGTGGAAACACCATATATTTT
D gene: TRBD1
J gene: TRBJ1-3
clone size: -
V gene: TRBV5-4

CDR3 protein: CASRAQGLFGYTF
CDR3 DNA: TGTGCCAGTAGGGCACAGGGGTTATTTGGCTACACCTTC
D gene: TRBD1
J gene: TRBJ1-2
clone size: -
V gene: TRBV19

CDR3 protein: CAWSVGQPQHF
CDR3 DNA: TGTGCCTGGAGTGTCGGTCAGCCCCAGCATTTT
D gene: -
J gene: TRBJ1-5
clone size: -
V gene: TRBV30